The sequence of this T cell receptor beta chain was determined in a study of CD8+ T cells in alopecia areata. The study, taken as a whole, reports: Relative to mice, TCR sharing across patients was less clear, a difference possibly HLA-related. Affected lesional scalp, above all in alopecia totalis/universalis, was more clonal than normal scalp.

Remarks on this clone: The antigen is not known.

This CDR3 has 11 residues. The germline V and J ends were trimmed by 6 bases and 6 bases, with 7 bases remaining between them. CDR1 and CDR2 from the germline V gene are MGHDK and SYGVNS. Investigators isolated RNA and reverse transcribed it into cDNA to act as the sequencing template. Method: immunoSEQ multiplex PCR; TCRdb's copy keeps in-frame clones and lacks some. The sample lists under 250,000 clones, 45% to 70% seen once, with nearly 5% in the top ten. Sorting separated CD4+ and CD8+ T cells out of PBMCs. Sequences were obtained from CD8+ T cells sorted from blood. The sequence was obtained from a human donor in good health. The rearrangement uses TRBV25-1 and TRBJ2-3; D remains ambiguous. The CDR3: CASSPSDTQYF. The CDR3 coding sequence is TGTGCCAGCAGCCCGTCTGATACGCAGTATTTT.